One and the same sample provided the 22 T cell receptor beta chains below, sequenced in a study of Ad26.COV2.S vaccination and SARS-CoV-2 variants. The treatment is: approximately 18 received Ad26.COV2.S at low or high dose, single or two shots; a few received placebo; per-sample allocation not given. Collection of samples fell on day 63 after the first vaccine or placebo injection. TCRdb's copy holds only in-frame clones and misses some; the assay was immunoSEQ multiplex PCR. In the table there are over 400,000 clones, about 90% of which are singletons. The source was peripheral blood, collected in a trial of Ad26.COV2.S vaccine versus placebo. These receptors originate from a person aged 18-60 years who received the Ad26.COV2.S COVID-19 vaccine or a placebo.

This clone was detected only a few times. The V call is TRBV19, the J call TRBJ2-1, with 11 bases matching TRBD1. The CDR3 has 16 residues. CDR1 and CDR2 (germline): LNHDA, SQIVND (reference sequence). Trimming at V came to 5 bases and at J to 5 bases, leaving 8 bases not matched to a gene. For the CDR3, the DNA is TGTGCCAGTAGTCCCCTTTCGGGACAGGGGGACAATGAGCAGTTCTTC. It specifies CASSPLSGQGDNEQFF. Full variable domain (missing parts from reference TRBV19 and TRBJ2-1): DGGITQSPKYLFRKEGQNVTLSCEQNLNHDAMYWYRQDPGQGLRLIYYSQIVNDFQKGDIAEGYSVSREKKESFPLTVTSAQKNPTAFYLCASSPLSGQGDNEQFFGPGTRLTVL.

The chain couples TRBV11-3 to TRBJ2-7, with 10 bases aligning to TRBD2. The trim removed 3 bases at V and 4 bases at J, leaving 9 bases unmatched. CDR3 length: 16 amino acids. Germline V gene data show CDR1 as SGHNT and CDR2 as YENEEA. CDR3: CASSFKTSGVPYEQYF. CDR3 bases: TGTGCCAGCAGCTTTAAAACTAGCGGGGTTCCGTACGAGCAGTACTTC. Based on the CDR3 plus reference TRBV11-3 and TRBJ2-7, the full variable domain is EAGVVQSPRYKIIEKKQPVAFWCNPISGHNTLYWYLQNLGQGPELLIRYENEEAVDDSQLPKDRFSAERLKGVDSTLKIQPAELGDSAVYLCASSFKTSGVPYEQYFGPGTRLTVT.

The chain couples TRBV7-2 to TRBJ2-1; 10 bases agree with TRBD2. The CDR3 has 19 amino acids. Unmatched junction bases numbered 16, after V lost 0 bases and J lost 8 bases. CDR1 and CDR2 (germline): SGHTA, FQGNSA. CDR3 nucleotides: TGTGCCAGCAGCTTAGCGCCCCAACCCCCCCTAGCGGGGGTTCATGAGCAGTTCTTC. Translated, it gives CASSLAPQPPLAGVHEQFF.

V gene TRBV29-1 combines with J gene TRBJ2-5; D perhaps matches TRBD1 (6 bases). Trimming removed 2 bases from V and 2 bases from J, with 9 bases in between. CDR3 length equals 13 residues. Germline V CDR1 and CDR2: SQVTM, ANQGSEA. The CDR3 sequence is CSVESGAQETQYF. CDR3 DNA sequence: TGCAGCGTTGAATCAGGGGCTCAAGAGACCCAGTACTTC.

V is TRBV27 and J is TRBJ2-7; D unresolved. V lost 0 bases, J lost 0 bases, and 12 bases lay in between. The V gene's germline CDR1 is MNHEY and CDR2 SMNVEV (reference sequence). This CDR3 contains 16 residues. CDR3 residues: CASSLSPPIGSYEQYF. The CDR3 coding sequence is TGTGCCAGCAGTTTATCCCCTCCTATCGGCTCCTACGAGCAGTACTTC.

This chain joins TRBV2 and TRBJ2-1, with TRBD2 identical over 14 bases. This CDR3 is 17 amino acids long. Trimming took 4 bases from V and 5 from J; bases not matched to a gene: 7. Germline lookup yields CDR1 SNHLY and CDR2 FYNNEI. CDR3 DNA: TGTGCCAGCAGTGTCCCGGGACTAGCGGGGGCAAACAATGAGCAGTTCTTC. Protein product: CASSVPGLAGANNEQFF.

The chain combines TRBV7-9 with TRBJ2-7; D remains ambiguous. Trimming cost V 1 base and J 3 bases, with 10 bases left between them. CDR1 and CDR2 from the germline V gene are SEHNR and FQNEAQ (reference sequence). The CDR3 consists of 14 residues. The CDR3, as DNA: TGTGCCAGCAGCTTAGGTGGACGGAACTACGAGCAGTACTTC. Protein product: CASSLGGRNYEQYF. The full variable domain, its missing parts supplied by reference TRBV7-9 and TRBJ2-7, is DTGVSQNPRHKITKRGQNVTFRCDPISEHNRLYWYRQTLGQGPEFLTYFQNEAQLEKSRLLSDRFSAERPKGSFSTLEIQRTEQGDSAMYLCASSLGGRNYEQYFGPGTRLTVT.

Only one count was recorded for this clone. The chain has TRBV28 and TRBJ1-5; the D is unclear. V lost 5 bases and J 0 bases, leaving 17 bases between the germline ends. This CDR3 has 17 amino acids. CDR1 is MDHEN and CDR2 is SYDVKM in the germline V gene. The CDR3 DNA reads as TGTGCCAGCAGTAGATCTGGTTTACGGATTAGCAATCAGCCCCAGCATTTT. Its translation: CASSRSGLRISNQPQHF.

The V gene is TRBV27, the J gene TRBJ2-3; 10 bases map to TRBD2. V was clipped by 3 bases and J by 2 bases; unmatched bases: 8. The CDR3 loop spans 17 amino acids. Germline values: CDR1 MNHEY, CDR2 SMNVEV (reference sequence). The chain's CDR3 is CASSFLSSGGATDTQYF. The CDR3 nucleotides read TGTGCCAGCAGTTTCCTATCTAGCGGGGGCGCCACAGATACGCAGTATTTT.

V is TRBV4-1 and J is TRBJ2-3; TRBD1 matches 8 bases. This CDR3 spans 14 amino acids. V was clipped by 2 bases and J by 6 bases; unmatched bases: 4. Germline CDR1 MGHRA, CDR2 YSYEKL. CDR3: CASSQTTGGDTQYF. DNA of the CDR3: TGCGCCAGCAGCCAAACAACAGGGGGGGATACGCAGTATTTT.

The CDR3 protein is CASSVQFGAEAFF. DNA for the CDR3: TGTGCCAGTAGTGTACAGTTTGGCGCTGAAGCTTTCTTT. V usage is TRBV19 and J usage is TRBJ1-1; D unclear. Trimming removed 5 bases at V and 6 bases at J, with 13 bases between. From germline, CDR1 is LNHDA and CDR2 SQIVND (reference sequence). This CDR3 has 13 amino acids.

This rearrangement joins TRBV6-5 to TRBJ2-2, with 9 bases identical to TRBD1. In germline, CDR1 is MNHEY, CDR2 SVGAGI. With 5 bases clipped from V and 6 bases from J, the junction kept 7 bases outside the gene matches. The CDR3 loop spans 15 amino acids. CDR3 nucleotides: TGTGCCAGCAGTCCGACAGGGGGTTTACCCGGGGAGCTGTTTTTT. Residues: CASSPTGGLPGELFF.

This chain connects TRBV2 to TRBJ2-4; TRBD1 matches 8 bases. CDR3 length: 16 amino acids. Per germline, CDR1 SNHLY and CDR2 FYNNEI. Unmatched junction bases numbered 12, after V lost 3 bases and J lost 8 bases. CDR3 protein: CASSDVARTGLDIQYF. The CDR3 DNA follows: TGTGCCAGCAGTGATGTCGCTAGGACAGGGCTGGACATTCAGTACTTC.

The chain links TRBV28 to TRBJ1-4; tentative D call: TRBD1 (6 bases). The V gene's germline CDR1 is MDHEN and CDR2 SYDVKM. Deletions cut 3 bases from V and 13 bases from J, with 15 bases between. This CDR3 is 13 amino acids long. In nucleotides, the CDR3 is TGTGCCAGCAGTTTTGACAGGCCCCCAGGACTGTTTTTT. It encodes CASSFDRPPGLFF.

The V gene is TRBV6-2 or TRBV6-3, the J gene TRBJ1-2; D is undetermined. With 2 bases removed from V and 6 bases from J, the gap between germline ends came to 13 bases. There are 14 residues in the CDR3. Germline CDR1 and CDR2: MNHEY and SVGEGT. CDR3 sequence reads: CASSYDWTEDGYTF. The CDR3 DNA reads as TGTGCCAGCAGTTACGACTGGACGGAAGATGGCTACACCTTC.

The chain employs TRBV2 and TRBJ2-1; 8 nucleotides match TRBD1. Germline trimming cut 7 bases from V and 3 bases from J; bases unmatched to any gene: 5. Germline-derived CDR1 and CDR2 are SNHLY and FYNNEI. The CDR3 sequence is 14 residues long. CDR3 in DNA: TGTGCCAGCACCCCGGGACAGGTCTACAATGAGCAGTTCTTC. This translates into CASTPGQVYNEQFF.

The rearrangement joins TRBV7-8 to TRBJ2-7; the D gene is possibly TRBD2 (5 bases). Trimming removed 5 bases from V and 4 bases from J, with 18 bases in between. The CDR3 consists of 15 residues. CDR1 SGHVS and CDR2 FQNEAQ come from the germline V gene. CDR3 protein: CASSPGLPEGYEQYF. In DNA, the CDR3 is TGTGCCAGCAGCCCTGGTCTACCCGAGGGTTACGAGCAGTACTTC.

The chain links TRBV7-6 to TRBJ2-1; 8 nucleotides line up with TRBD2. Per the germline V gene, CDR1 is SGHVS and CDR2 is FNYEAQ. The CDR3 is 17 amino acids. With V trimmed by 5 bases and J by 1 base, 10 bases remained unmatched. CDR3 sequence (DNA): TGTGCCAGCAGCCATGACTGGCGGGGGGCTTCCTACAATGAGCAGTTCTTC. Translating it yields CASSHDWRGASYNEQFF.

The gene calls are TRBV5-6 and TRBJ2-5; no definite D call. This CDR3 is 15 amino acids long. Germline V lookup: CDR1 SGHDT, CDR2 YYEEEE. The V end lost 0 bases, the J end lost 2 bases, and 11 bases lay between the germline ends. The CDR3 here is CASSLGQTSQETQYF. CDR3 nucleotide sequence: TGTGCCAGCAGCTTGGGGCAGACATCACAAGAGACCCAGTACTTC.

The chain joins TRBV29-1 to TRBJ2-1; D uncertain. Germline CDR1 is SQVTM and CDR2 is ANQGSEA. The CDR3 is 11 amino acids. Trimming removed 1 base from V and 15 bases from J, with 13 bases in between. In DNA, the CDR3 is TGCAGCGTTGAAGTAGCAACCCAGCCGTTCTTC. Its protein is CSVEVATQPFF.

The chain links TRBV29-1 to TRBJ2-1, with D possibly being TRBD1 (6 bases). Germline V gene sequence: CDR1 SQVTM, CDR2 ANQGSEA. V was clipped by 3 bases and J by 6 bases, with 12 bases between them. The CDR3 totals 13 residues. The CDR3 region has the DNA TGCAGCGTTGACTGGGGGCTTAGCAATGAGCAGTTCTTC. Translating it yields CSVDWGLSNEQFF.

This sequence joins TRBV5-8 and TRBJ2-1; 10 bases agree with TRBD2. The CDR3 covers 16 residues. Trimming at V came to 5 bases and at J to 0 bases, leaving 5 bases not matched to a gene. Germline CDR1 and CDR2: SGHTS and YDEGEE. CDR3 in DNA: TGTGCCAGCAGAATACTAGCGGGGACCTCCTACAATGAGCAGTTCTTC. It encodes CASRILAGTSYNEQFF.